The next 19 T cell receptor beta chains were all read from a single sample in a study of cytomegalovirus exposure and HLA in healthy donors (dated by TCRdb to about 2017). The library was obtained by the immunoSEQ multiplex PCR assay. For the multiplex PCR, a mixture combining 60 forward primers for TCR Vbeta segments and 13 reverse primers for TCR Jbeta segments was used. This is the immuneACCESS table as TCRdb keeps it, with only in-frame sequences that have V and J called. A part of the clones is gone; compared with another copy, unresolved V genes explain less than half, and the rest is unexplained. Recorded for this sample are approximately 160,000 clones; approximately 62% of them occurred a single time. Together, the top ten hold about 1.3% of the sample. The specimen sequenced was PBMCs. These receptors were collected from a middle-aged man in good health and CMV-seronegative.

The chain is built from TRBV15 and TRBJ2-4; D ambiguous. The V end lost 0 bases, the J end lost 2 bases, and 11 bases lay between the germline ends. The germline CDR1 and CDR2 sequences are LNHNV and YYDKDF (reference sequence). The length of the CDR3 is 16 residues. CDR3 DNA sequence: TGTGCCACCAGCAGAGATCCGGTGGTGTCCAAAAACATTCAGTACTTC. The encoded protein is CATSRDPVVSKNIQYF.

This rearrangement joins TRBV5-4 to TRBJ2-5, with D perhaps matching TRBD2 (6 bases). CDR1 is SGHNT, CDR2 YYREEE, per germline (reference sequence). The CDR3 extends over 14 amino acids. V was cut by 0 bases and J by 7 bases, with 13 bases left in between. In DNA form, the CDR3 reads TGTGCCAGCAGCTTGGCTAGCGCCGTTGGGACCCAGTACTTC. Translating it yields CASSLASAVGTQYF.

This clone appeared a few times. The J gene is TRBJ2-1, the V gene TRBV7-9, with TRBD1 as a possible D gene (5 bases). Germline assignment: CDR1 SEHNR and CDR2 FQNEAQ (reference sequence). This CDR3 has 18 residues. The ends were cut back, 5 bases at V and 0 bases at J, with 20 bases in the middle. This CDR3 reads CASSTQDGFTGSYNEQFF. In DNA, the CDR3 is TGTGCCAGCAGCACACAGGACGGATTCACGGGCTCCTACAATGAGCAGTTCTTC.

The J gene is TRBJ1-1, the V gene TRBV19; weak D call: TRBD1 (6 bases). Trimming stripped 5 bases from V and 3 bases from J, with 19 bases between. CDR3 length: 16 amino acids. Germline assignment: CDR1 LNHDA and CDR2 SQIVND (reference sequence). This CDR3 reads CASSPLLIGGDTEAFF. CDR3 nucleotides: TGTGCCAGTAGTCCCCTTCTGATAGGGGGAGACACTGAAGCTTTCTTT.

The chain recombines TRBV7-2 with TRBJ1-1, with TRBD1 as a possible D gene (5 bases). CDR3 length: 13 residues. Germline V CDR1 and CDR2: SGHTA, FQGNSA. V shed 5 bases and J shed 2 bases, with 9 bases lying between them. CDR3 region: CASSLQVNTEAFF. The DNA for the CDR3 is TGTGCCAGCAGCCTACAGGTCAACACTGAAGCTTTCTTT.

CDR3 sequence: CASISLTRGAVNTEAFF. CDR3 DNA: TGTGCCAGTATATCCCTGACTCGGGGGGCCGTGAACACTGAAGCTTTCTTT. This sequence joins TRBV19 and TRBJ1-1; maybe TRBD1 (6 bases). This CDR3 spans 17 amino acids. V lost 7 bases and J 0 bases, leaving 21 bases between the germline ends. Germline lookup yields CDR1 LNHDA and CDR2 SQIVND (reference sequence).

This sequence joins TRBV6-5 and TRBJ1-6, with D uncertain. Germline assignment: CDR1 MNHEY and CDR2 SVGAGI. The CDR3 is 12 amino acids. V was shortened by 3 bases and J by 7 bases, with 4 bases between the two germline ends. CDR3 coding DNA: TGTGCCAGCAGTTATGGCAATTCACCCCTCCACTTT. Translating it yields CASSYGNSPLHF.

In nucleotides, the CDR3 is TGCAGCGTTGGGTGGGGGGAAAATTCACCCCTCCACTTT. Its protein product is CSVGWGENSPLHF. The chain has TRBV29-1 and TRBJ1-6, with D maybe TRBD1 (5 bases). The CDR3 is made up of 13 amino acids. Germline CDR1 and CDR2: SQVTM and ANQGSEA. Trimming pared 4 bases from V and 7 bases from J, leaving 11 bases between.

This clone was counted between two and nine times. The genes are TRBV29-1 and TRBJ2-7; D gene ambiguous. The germline V gene encodes CDR1 SQVTM and CDR2 ANQGSEA. The CDR3 has 13 amino acids. The V gene lost 0 bases and the J gene lost 0 bases, with 6 bases spanning the gap. CDR3 DNA sequence: TGCAGCGTTGAAGATGGCAGCTCCTACGAGCAGTACTTC. This encodes CSVEDGSSYEQYF.

V and J are TRBV5-1 and TRBJ2-2; 7 bases match TRBD2. V lost 3 bases, J lost 1 base, and 6 bases stayed unmatched. The CDR3 spans 16 residues. Germline assignment: CDR1 SGHRS and CDR2 YFSETQ. This CDR3 reads CASSSTRGVNTGELFF. The CDR3, as DNA: TGCGCCAGCAGCTCGACCCGGGGGGTGAACACCGGGGAGCTGTTTTTT.

V usage is TRBV18 and J usage is TRBJ1-3, with 7 nucleotides matching TRBD1. This CDR3 has 15 residues. V shed 5 bases, J shed 2 bases, and the junction held 6 bases outside the gene matches. CDR1 and CDR2 from the germline V gene are KGHSH and LQKENI. The CDR3 coding sequence is TGTGCCAGCTCAGGCTCGACAGGGACTGGAAACACCATATATTTT. This translates into CASSGSTGTGNTIYF. Full variable domain (remainder filled in from reference TRBV18 and TRBJ1-3): NAGVMQNPRHLVRRRGQEARLRCSPMKGHSHVYWYRQLPEEGLKFMVYLQKENIIDESGMPKERFSAEFPKEGPSILRIQQVVRGDSAAYFCASSGSTGTGNTIYFGEGSWLTVV.

This chain joins TRBV28 and TRBJ1-2; 9 bases line up with TRBD1. Trimming cost V 3 bases and J 3 bases; bases outside gene matches: 11. The CDR3 is made up of 17 amino acids. Per germline, CDR1 MDHEN and CDR2 SYDVKM. The chain's CDR3 is CASSFPLGTGPDYGYTF. The CDR3 DNA sequence: TGTGCCAGCAGTTTCCCCTTAGGGACAGGGCCGGACTATGGCTACACCTTC.

J is TRBJ2-1 and V is TRBV5-6; the match to TRBD1 covers 8 bases. The V gene end was trimmed by 1 base and the J gene end by 8 bases; junction bases not matched to a gene: 11. Germline loops: CDR1 SGHDT, CDR2 YYEEEE. This CDR3 is 16 amino acids long. The CDR3 coding sequence is TGTGCCAGCAGCTTGCGGCCTCGACAGGGGAGAGATGAGCAGTTCTTC. Amino acids: CASSLRPRQGRDEQFF. The variable domain in full, completed from reference TRBV5-6 and TRBJ2-1, reads DAGVTQSPTHLIKTRGQQVTLRCSPKSGHDTVSWYQQALGQGPQFIFQYYEEEERQRGNFPDRFSGHQFPNYSSELNVNALLLGDSALYLCASSLRPRQGRDEQFFGPGTRLTVL.

The chain employs TRBV7-2 and TRBJ2-3; D possibly corresponds to TRBD1 (5 bases). V was clipped by 5 bases and J by 1 base, with 13 bases between them. This CDR3 has 15 residues. Looked up from germline, CDR1 is SGHTA and CDR2 is FQGNSA. CDR3 region: CASSLQVLGTDTQYF. The CDR3 region has the DNA TGTGCCAGCAGCCTACAGGTTCTCGGCACAGATACGCAGTATTTT.

The chain carries TRBV18 and TRBJ2-7; 8 nucleotides agree with TRBD2. CDR1 is KGHSH, CDR2 LQKENI, per germline. The CDR3 length is 14 residues. V shed 4 bases, J shed 4 bases, and the junction held 6 bases outside the gene matches. CDR3 in amino acids: CASSQNGGVYEQYF. Written as DNA, the CDR3 is TGTGCCAGCTCACAGAACGGGGGGGTTTACGAGCAGTACTTC.

CDR3: CASSPGLAGIAYNEQFF. In DNA form, the CDR3 reads TGTGCCAGCAGCCCCGGTCTAGCGGGGATCGCCTACAATGAGCAGTTCTTC. The V and J genes are TRBV7-2 and TRBJ2-1, with 9 nucleotides matching TRBD2. There are 17 residues in the CDR3. Germline trimming cut 5 bases from V and 2 bases from J; bases unmatched to any gene: 10. Germline V lookup: CDR1 SGHTA, CDR2 FQGNSA.

This chain joins TRBV28 and TRBJ2-7; 11 positions match TRBD2. This CDR3 has 17 amino acids. Trimming at V came to 4 bases and at J to 7 bases, leaving 15 bases not matched to a gene. The germline V gene encodes CDR1 MDHEN and CDR2 SYDVKM. The CDR3 spells CASSSSGGTTPPWEQYF. CDR3 sequence (DNA): TGTGCCAGCAGTTCTAGCGGGGGGACCACACCCCCTTGGGAGCAGTACTTC.

Turning to this clone: The junction departs from the called germline gene at one end, perhaps through a read error. The chain uses TRBV28 and TRBJ1-4; 7 bases are a match to TRBD1. Germline V gene sequence: CDR1 MDHEN, CDR2 SYDVKM. CDR3 size: 15 residues. Written as DNA, the CDR3 is TGTGCCAGCAGTTTATCCGGCCAGGGGGTCGCGAGAAAAGTTTTT. Its protein is CASSLSGQGVARKVF.

This clone was detected only a few times. A read error may account for a junction end that differs from germline. The chain is built from TRBV7-2 and TRBJ2-5, with 8 bases that match TRBD1. The CDR3 runs to 12 residues. CDR1 is SGHTA, CDR2 FQGNSA, per germline. CDR3 DNA sequence: TGTGCCAGCAGCTTAGATGACAGGGGCCTTAACTTC. Its protein is CASSLDDRGLNF.